Listed here are 2 T cell receptor beta chains from one sample, sequenced in a study of T cell repertoires in cytomegalovirus infection. One entry per CDR3 protein, called by TCRdb with MiXCR from the reads. The table records 110,000 to 150,000 distinct CDR3 sequences, 30% to 40% of them present only once. No cognate antigen is known for these TCRs. The specimen was CD8+ T cells from cultured PBMCs, collected from culture after CMV antigen stimulation. The origin of the receptors is a human donor in good health (CMV status not recorded). Some clones in this sample may be carry-over from other donors' samples.

The chain is built from TRBV12-3 or TRBV12-4 and TRBJ2-4; 8 bases align to TRBD1. The CDR3 spans 14 residues. V lost 5 bases, J lost 5 bases, and 5 bases stayed unmatched. CDR3 sequence: CASSDPGGENIQYF. In DNA form, the CDR3 reads TGTGCCAGCAGTGACCCAGGGGGCGAAAACATTCAGTACTTC.

This clonotype turned up a few times. The CDR3 protein is CASSPGPGDYGYTF. The CDR3 nucleotides are TGTGCCAGCAGCCCCGGACCGGGGGACTATGGCTACACCTTC. J is TRBJ1-2 and V is TRBV11-1, with D possibly being TRBD1 (5 bases). Trimming removed 5 bases at V and 3 bases at J, with 13 bases between. Germline CDR1 and CDR2: SGHAT and FQDESV (reference sequence). This CDR3 has 14 residues. The whole variable domain, filled in from reference TRBV11-1 and TRBJ1-2, reads EAEVAQSPRYKITEKSQAVAFWCDPISGHATLYWYRQILGQGPELLVQFQDESVVDDSQLPKDRFSAERLKGVDSTLKIQPAELGDSAMYLCASSPGPGDYGYTFGSGTRLTVV.